The T cell receptor (beta chain) described here comes from a study of blood T cells in healthy people across ages. Study as a whole: T cells yielded about one barcoded beta molecule per two cells through template switching. Study-wide results and limits: Considered underestimates were the diversity estimates obtained from one million T cells. Observed TCR beta diversity per million T cells went down as age went up. This fall followed a roughly linear course with age.

A word on this clonotype: What it binds is unknown.

The CDR3 has 17 amino acids. The V end was cut by 0 bases, the J end by 3 bases, with 18 bases between. Through a sample-barcoded 5' primer and a J-beta primer mix, a second PCR was run for roughly 7 to 12 cycles. Every single cDNA molecule received a tag from a template-switch adaptor with 12 random nucleotides. TCRdb independently ran MiXCR on the 5' RACE reads; one entry per CDR3 protein. There are 700,000 to 1,000,000 distinct CDR3 sequences in the sample; more than 40% occur only once, and nearly 20% lies in the top ten. The source is a man aged 55 to 69 in good health. The source material was blood. The chain joins TRBV12-3 or TRBV12-4 to TRBJ2-7, with D possibly TRBD2 on 6 matching bases. CDR3 sequence: CASSLAPEAGPYYEQYF. Here the CDR3 DNA reads TGTGCCAGCAGTTTAGCCCCCGAGGCGGGACCCTACTACGAGCAGTACTTC.